These 12 T cell receptor beta chains share one sample of origin, sequenced in a study of blood T cell repertoires in COVID-19. The table came from immunoSEQ multiplex PCR; TCRdb's copy has only in-frame clones and leaves some out. The table shows about 130,000 clones, with about nine tenths occurring only once. What was sequenced was peripheral blood. Receptor source: an older woman with COVID-19, enrolled during active disease.

The chain uses TRBV4-1 and TRBJ1-5, with TRBD1 matching over 10 bases. The V and J ends lost 1 base and 3 bases, in that order; junction bases with no gene match: 3. CDR1 is MGHRA, CDR2 YSYEKL, per germline. The CDR3 covers 16 residues. The CDR3 DNA reads TGCGCCAGCAGCCAAGGGGGGACAGGGGCCAATCAGCCCCAGCATTTT. Amino acid sequence: CASSQGGTGANQPQHF.

The chain recombines TRBV5-8 with TRBJ1-3; 7 bases fit TRBD1. The V gene end was trimmed by 8 bases and the J gene end by 4 bases; junction bases not matched to a gene: 3. Germline V lookup: CDR1 SGHTS, CDR2 YDEGEE. The CDR3 extends over 12 amino acids. The CDR3 DNA reads TGTGCCAGGACAGGGTTCGGAAACACCATATATTTT. This sequence encodes CARTGFGNTIYF.

This chain links TRBV5-5 with TRBJ2-7; TRBD2 aligns across 10 bases. The ends lost 3 bases at V and 0 bases at J; junction bases unmatched: 6. Germline V gene sequence: CDR1 SGHKS, CDR2 YYEKEE (reference sequence). CDR3 length: 16 residues. CDR3 amino acids: CASSYGASGGSYEQYF. CDR3 coding DNA: TGTGCCAGCAGCTATGGGGCTAGCGGGGGCTCCTACGAGCAGTACTTC.

The V and J genes are TRBV18 and TRBJ1-2; 7 bases match TRBD1. Germline CDR1 KGHSH, CDR2 LQKENI. The V and J ends lost 2 bases and 2 bases, in that order; junction bases with no gene match: 11. The CDR3 has 17 amino acids. The CDR3 region is CASSPIYQPGQNYGYTF. CDR3 nucleotides: TGTGCCAGCTCACCAATCTACCAACCGGGACAGAACTATGGCTACACCTTC.

This chain connects TRBV5-4 to TRBJ2-1, with 8 bases lining up with TRBD1. Losses at the gene ends were 4 bases for V and 4 bases for J; bases not matched to a gene: 13. Germline V gene data show CDR1 as SGHNT and CDR2 as YYREEE (reference sequence). The CDR3 spans 17 residues. This chain's CDR3 is CASSLEGLRGHYNEQFF. The CDR3 bases are TGTGCCAGCAGCCTTGAAGGACTCAGGGGGCATTACAATGAGCAGTTCTTC.

The rearrangement links TRBV28 to TRBJ2-1; 7 bases fit TRBD1. CDR1 and CDR2 from the germline V gene are MDHEN and SYDVKM. V shed 4 bases, J shed 2 bases, and the junction held 14 bases outside the gene matches. The CDR3 covers 18 residues. CDR3 residues: CASSYPPFWDRAYNEQFF. The CDR3 DNA reads as TGTGCCAGCAGTTATCCCCCCTTTTGGGACAGAGCCTACAATGAGCAGTTCTTC.

V gene TRBV3-1 (or the pseudogene TRBV3-2) combines with J gene TRBJ1-1, with 7 bases aligning to TRBD1. Germline CDR1 LGHDT, CDR2 YNNKEL (reference sequence). The CDR3 extends over 15 amino acids. V gave up 0 bases and J gave up 6 bases; unmatched junction bases: 7. CDR3 in DNA: TGTGCCAGCAGCCAAGAGGGACAGCTGAAGGCTGAAGCTTTCTTT. Protein product: CASSQEGQLKAEAFF.

This clone showed up just once. The chain is built from TRBV6-5 and TRBJ1-1; the match to TRBD1 covers 10 bases. V dropped 7 bases and J dropped 5; count of bases not matched to a gene: 10. The CDR3 length is 15 residues. Germline values: CDR1 MNHEY, CDR2 SVGAGI. This CDR3 reads CASNLRGQGGTEAFF. The CDR3 nucleotides are TGTGCCAGCAACCTAAGAGGACAGGGGGGGACTGAAGCTTTCTTT.

The chain joins TRBV27 to TRBJ2-5, with 7 bases identical to TRBD2. From germline, CDR1 is MNHEY and CDR2 SMNVEV (reference sequence). J lost 8 bases, V lost 6 bases, and 9 bases had no gene match. The CDR3 runs 13 residues. The DNA of the CDR3 is TGTGCCAGCAGCTTGTTGGGGGGGGTTACCCAGTACTTC. This gives the protein CASSLLGGVTQYF.

The V gene is TRBV2, the J gene TRBJ2-7; the match to TRBD1 covers 11 bases. Germline V gives CDR1 SNHLY, CDR2 FYNNEI. The CDR3 is 13 amino acids. The V and J ends lost 5 bases and 9 bases, in that order; junction bases with no gene match: 6. The CDR3 DNA reads as TGTGCCAGCAGTCCGGGGACAGGGGGTGTGCAGTACTTC. This sequence encodes CASSPGTGGVQYF.

V usage is TRBV6-6 and J usage is TRBJ1-5, with 7 bases lining up with TRBD1. Germline trimming cut 5 bases from V and 1 base from J; bases unmatched to any gene: 5. The CDR3 contains 15 residues. CDR1 and CDR2 (germline): MNHNY, SVGAGI (reference sequence). CDR3 in amino acids: CASSPTGASNQPQHF. The CDR3 DNA reads as TGTGCCAGCAGTCCAACAGGGGCCAGCAATCAGCCCCAGCATTTT.

The chain carries TRBV7-2 and TRBJ2-7; the D gene is possibly TRBD1 (5 bases). Germline CDR1 and CDR2: SGHTA and FQGNSA. The CDR3 extends over 11 amino acids. Trimming left V 6 bases short and J 4 bases short, with 7 bases between. CDR3 sequence reads: CASRGEYEQYF. The CDR3 nucleotides are TGTGCCAGCAGAGGGGAATACGAGCAGTACTTC. Complete variable domain (other parts from reference TRBV7-2 and TRBJ2-7): GAGVSQSPSNKVTEKGKDVELRCDPISGHTALYWYRQSLGQGLEFLIYFQGNSAPDKSGLPSDRFSAERTGGSVSTLTIQRTQQEDSAVYLCASRGEYEQYFGPGTRLTVT.